The 29 T cell receptor beta chains in this list originate from one sample, sequenced in a study of human T cells and chemical hapten exposure. One entry per CDR3 protein, called by TCRdb with MiXCR from the RACE reads. The sample contains 350,000 to 400,000 distinct CDR3 sequences, about 6% of which appear only once. Time point described: patch test 2, 6 weeks after DPC sensitization. The treatment here: therapeutic diphenylcyclopropenone sensitization with weekly scalp DPC. The specimen was whole blood, collected in connection with sensitization to the hapten diphenylcyclopropenone (DPC). These receptor sequences come from a woman aged 18-29 years with alopecia areata. Some clones in this sample may be carry-over from other donors' samples.

This clonotype was seen ten or more times. The chain has TRBV29-1 and TRBJ1-1, with D possibly being TRBD1 (6 bases). V was cut by 7 bases and J by 3 bases, with 15 bases left in between. The CDR3 covers 13 residues. Germline CDR1 SQVTM, CDR2 ANQGSEA. The CDR3 loop is CSAQGQQDTEAFF. The DNA for the CDR3 is TGCAGCGCCCAGGGACAACAGGACACTGAAGCTTTCTTT. Together with reference TRBV29-1 and TRBJ1-1, the CDR3 gives the full variable domain: SAVISQKPSRDICQRGTSLTIQCQVDSQVTMMFWYRQQPGQSLTLIATANQGSEATYESGFVIDKFPISRPNLTFSTLTVSNMSPEDSSIYLCSAQGQQDTEAFFGQGTRLTVV.

The rearrangement links TRBV20-1 to TRBJ1-5; D remains unclear. V lost 3 bases to trimming and J lost 4 bases, with 10 bases between them. CDR3 size: 13 residues. CDR1 is DFQATT and CDR2 is SNEGSKA in the germline V gene (reference sequence). The CDR3 DNA follows: TGCAGTGCTAGGACAAGGCCGAATCAGCCCCAGCATTTT. It encodes CSARTRPNQPQHF.

This clonotype has a count of ten or more. J is TRBJ1-3 and V is TRBV10-2; no firm D call. From germline, CDR1 is WSHSY and CDR2 SAAADI. The V and J ends lost 5 bases and 0 bases respectively, with 8 bases between them. The CDR3 totals 14 residues. The CDR3 bases are TGCGCCAGCAGTCCGGGATACTCTGGAAACACCATATATTTT. Residues: CASSPGYSGNTIYF.

There are many counts of this clonotype. This rearrangement joins TRBV3-1 to TRBJ1-2; D not certain. The V gene's germline CDR1 is LGHDT and CDR2 YNNKEL (reference sequence). The CDR3 has 13 amino acids. The V end lost 1 base, the J end lost 2 bases, and 5 bases lay between the germline ends. CDR3 in amino acids: CASSQVGNYGYTF. CDR3 nucleotide sequence: TGTGCCAGCAGCCAAGTGGGGAACTATGGCTACACCTTC. Complete variable domain (other parts from reference TRBV3-1 and TRBJ1-2): DTAVSQTPKYLVTQMGNDKSIKCEQNLGHDTMYWYKQDSKKFLKIMFSYNNKELIINETVPNRFSPKSPDKAHLNLHINSLELGDSAVYFCASSQVGNYGYTFGSGTRLTVV.

This clonotype showed up just a few times. This chain uses TRBV7-9 with TRBJ1-2; D ambiguous. From germline, CDR1 is SEHNR and CDR2 FQNEAQ (reference sequence). The CDR3 sequence is 12 residues long. The V and J ends lost 5 bases and 4 bases respectively, with 8 bases between them. The chain's CDR3 is CASSRISYGYTF. In DNA form, the CDR3 reads TGTGCCAGCAGCCGCATTTCCTATGGCTACACCTTC.

Ten or more counts support this clonotype. The chain carries TRBV5-6 and TRBJ1-5; 9 nucleotides align to TRBD1. The V gene's germline CDR1 is SGHDT and CDR2 YYEEEE. V dropped 5 bases and J dropped 6; count of bases not matched to a gene: 9. CDR3 length equals 15 residues. CDR3 in DNA: TGTGCCAGCAGTTGGGGGACAGGGCGCGGTCAGCCCCAGCATTTT. It is translated as CASSWGTGRGQPQHF.

The rearrangement links TRBV29-1 to TRBJ2-7; possibly TRBD2 for D (5 bases). The CDR3 consists of 13 residues. CDR1 is SQVTM, CDR2 ANQGSEA, per germline. Trimming cost V 4 bases and J 2 bases, with 12 bases left between them. The CDR3 DNA sequence: TGCAGCGTTGCGGGAAGCGCCCCCTACGAGCAGTACTTC. Its translation: CSVAGSAPYEQYF.

The table lists this clonotype with a few counts. V is TRBV7-9 and J is TRBJ1-6; D is undetermined. Per the germline V gene, CDR1 is SEHNR and CDR2 is FQNEAQ (reference sequence). V was clipped by 1 base and J by 5 bases, with 9 bases between them. The CDR3 contains 15 residues. The CDR3 spells CASSLGGRNNSPLHF. The CDR3 DNA follows: TGTGCCAGCAGCTTAGGTGGCAGGAATAATTCACCCCTCCACTTT.

The sample holds many counts of this clonotype. V gene TRBV20-1 combines with J gene TRBJ1-1; TRBD1 might be the D (5 bases). V lost 0 bases and J 4 bases, leaving 15 bases between the germline ends. The germline V gene has CDR1 DFQATT and CDR2 SNEGSKA (reference sequence). CDR3 length equals 15 residues. The CDR3 loop reads CSAREGDSWGTEAFF. CDR3 sequence (DNA): TGCAGTGCTAGAGAAGGCGACAGCTGGGGCACTGAAGCTTTCTTT.

There are a few counts of this clonotype. The J gene is TRBJ1-2, the V gene TRBV12-3 or TRBV12-4, with D unresolved. Trimming cost V 3 bases and J 6 bases, with 8 bases left between them. The CDR3 runs 12 residues. In DNA, the CDR3 is TGTGCCAGCAGTTTGGACTTTGATGGCTACACCTTC. Amino acids: CASSLDFDGYTF.

This clonotype was seen a handful of times. The chain employs TRBV7-2 and TRBJ1-2; 8 positions agree with TRBD1. The CDR3 spans 14 residues. Trimming removed 3 bases from V and 5 bases from J; junction bases left unmatched: 5. CDR1 is SGHTA, CDR2 FQGNSA, per germline. The CDR3 nucleotides are TGTGCCAGCAGCTTGGACAGGGTGGAGTATGGCTACACCTTC. As protein: CASSLDRVEYGYTF.

This clonotype was counted a few times. The rearrangement joins TRBV24-1 to TRBJ2-3; 9 bases are a match to TRBD1. Germline V gives CDR1 KGHDR, CDR2 SFDVKD. The CDR3 spans 15 residues. The V gene end was trimmed by 3 bases and the J gene end by 3 bases; junction bases not matched to a gene: 3. CDR3 in DNA: TGTGCCACCAGTGATACACAGGGGGCAACAGATACGCAGTATTTT. It yields the protein CATSDTQGATDTQYF.

This clonotype was seen repeatedly, ten times or more. The chain couples TRBV9 to TRBJ1-5; the match to TRBD1 covers 7 bases. This CDR3 region has 16 residues. Germline-derived CDR1 and CDR2 are SGDLS and YYNGEE. J gave up 3 bases and V 2 bases, and 8 bases lay outside the gene matches. The CDR3 reads CASSVVDRAPNQPQHF. The CDR3 bases are TGTGCCAGCAGCGTGGTAGACAGGGCTCCCAATCAGCCCCAGCATTTT.

For the CDR3, the DNA is TGTGCCAGCAGCCATCTGCCGGGGGAGGATCAGCCCCAGCATTTT. Its protein is CASSHLPGEDQPQHF. The chain links TRBV4-2 to TRBJ1-5, with D possibly matching TRBD1 (5 bases). There are 15 residues in the CDR3. Trimming shortened V by 3 bases and J by 5 bases, and 14 bases separated the two germline ends. Germline V lookup: CDR1 LGHNA, CDR2 YNFKEQ.

V usage is TRBV4-3 and J usage is TRBJ2-7, with 8 nucleotides matching TRBD1. The CDR3 consists of 15 residues. The V and J ends lost 5 bases and 3 bases, in that order; junction bases with no gene match: 9. The germline V gene encodes CDR1 LGHNA and CDR2 YSLEER. CDR3 in DNA: TGCGCCAGCAGCGAACAACCCACAGGGGGCTACGAGCAGTACTTC. The encoded protein is CASSEQPTGGYEQYF.

This clonotype was counted ten times or more. At one boundary the junction diverges from the germline segment, which might be a read error. The chain joins TRBV6-2 or TRBV6-3 to TRBJ2-4, with D perhaps assigned TRBD1 or TRBD2 (7 bases each). The CDR3 length is 13 residues. Germline CDR1 is MNHEY and CDR2 is SVGEGT. CDR3 residues: CASSVGPWAGGDF. CDR3 nucleotide sequence: TGTGCCAGCAGTGTGGGACCCTGGGCAGGGGGGGACTTC.

This clonotype was recorded many times. The chain employs TRBV6-6 and TRBJ2-2; the D gene is possibly TRBD2 (6 bases). Per the germline V gene, CDR1 is MNHNY and CDR2 is SVGAGI (reference sequence). CDR3 size: 13 residues. Trimming took off 4 bases at V and 7 bases at J, with 10 bases between the two ends. The CDR3 coding sequence is TGTGCCAGCAGTTCTAGCGAGGGCGGGGAGCTGTTTTTT. It codes for CASSSSEGGELFF.

This clonotype came up many times. The CDR3 DNA follows: TGTGCCAGCAGCCAAGATGAGGGTCGGTATGGCTACACCTTC. It codes for CASSQDEGRYGYTF. This chain links TRBV14 with TRBJ1-2, with D unclear. Germline assignment: CDR1 SGHDN and CDR2 FVKESK. This CDR3 has 14 residues. Trimming removed 0 bases from V and 5 bases from J, with 10 bases in between.

This clonotype was seen only a few times. This rearrangement joins TRBV12-3 or TRBV12-4 to TRBJ1-1; the D gene is possibly TRBD1 (6 bases). This CDR3 comprises 15 residues. Between the trimmed V and J ends, which lost 6 bases and 1 base, there was a span of 15 bases. CDR3 nucleotides: TGTGCCAGCAGCCCAAGGGGGGTCTCGAACACTGAAGCTTTCTTT. It translates to CASSPRGVSNTEAFF.

About this clonotype itself: A much larger clone lies one base from this, so it may be a read error. This chain links TRBV7-2 with TRBJ1-2; D possibly corresponds to TRBD1 (6 bases). Trimming removed 6 bases at V and 4 bases at J, with 12 bases between. The length of the CDR3 is 13 residues. Germline CDR1 SGHTA, CDR2 FQGNSA. The CDR3 region is CASSPGQRYGYTF. Written as DNA, the CDR3 is TGTGCCAGCAGTCCCGGACAGCGCTATGGCTACACCTTC. The full variable domain, rest sourced from reference TRBV7-2 and TRBJ1-2, is GAGVSQSPSNKVTEKGKDVELRCDPISGHTALYWYRQSLGQGLEFLIYFQGNSAPDKSGLPSDRFSAERTGGSVSTLTIQRTQQEDSAVYLCASSPGQRYGYTFGSGTRLTVV.

This rearrangement joins TRBV9 to TRBJ2-1; the D gene is possibly TRBD1 (5 bases). The CDR3 is 16 residues long. V was cut by 0 bases and J by 6 bases, with 16 bases left in between. Germline-derived CDR1 and CDR2 are SGDLS and YYNGEE. CDR3 protein: CASSVAGRAGSNEQFF. CDR3 in DNA: TGTGCCAGCAGCGTAGCGGGCAGGGCCGGTTCCAATGAGCAGTTCTTC.

This clonotype has at least ten counts. This sequence joins TRBV5-1 and TRBJ2-3; TRBD2 matches 10 bases. CDR1 and CDR2 from the germline V gene are SGHRS and YFSETQ. V lost 0 bases, J lost 2 bases, and 3 bases stayed unmatched. The CDR3 consists of 16 residues. The CDR3 spells CASSLEAGGLTDTQYF. The CDR3 DNA reads as TGCGCCAGCAGCTTGGAAGCGGGGGGGCTCACAGATACGCAGTATTTT.

The V call is TRBV3-1, the J call TRBJ2-5; the D is unclear. Germline CDR1 is LGHDT and CDR2 is YNNKEL (reference sequence). Trimming removed 1 base at V and 0 bases at J, with 15 bases between. This CDR3 is 17 amino acids long. The CDR3 loop reads CASSQGSRTKYQETQYF. CDR3 DNA sequence: TGTGCCAGCAGCCAAGGATCTCGGACGAAGTACCAAGAGACCCAGTACTTC.

There are many counts of this clonotype. J is TRBJ2-2 and V is TRBV9; D might be TRBD2 (5 bases). The CDR3 extends over 13 amino acids. Germline CDR1 is SGDLS and CDR2 is YYNGEE. V lost 2 bases, J lost 3 bases, and 5 bases lay in between. CDR3 DNA sequence: TGTGCCAGCAGCGTTAGCGACACCGGGGAGCTGTTTTTT. This translates into CASSVSDTGELFF.

The chain has TRBV4-3 and TRBJ1-1; D might be TRBD1 (6 bases). Trimming removed 3 bases at V and 3 bases at J, with 8 bases between. The germline gives CDR1 LGHNA, CDR2 YSLEER. The CDR3 extends over 13 amino acids. The CDR3 spells CASSHRGDTEAFF. The CDR3 DNA reads TGCGCCAGCAGCCACAGGGGAGACACTGAAGCTTTCTTT.

This clonotype has a handful of counts. This chain uses TRBV4-2 with TRBJ2-5, with D possibly TRBD2 on 6 matching bases. The CDR3 consists of 11 residues. Germline CDR1 LGHNA, CDR2 YNFKEQ. The V end lost 4 bases, the J end lost 13 bases, and 13 bases lay between the germline ends. CDR3 DNA: TGTGCCAGCAGCCCGGGGACTTTTCTGTACTTC. Its translation: CASSPGTFLYF.

The rearrangement links TRBV29-1 to TRBJ1-1, with no clear D. CDR1 and CDR2 from the germline V gene are SQVTM and ANQGSEA. The CDR3 has 12 residues. Deletions cut 5 bases from V and 4 bases from J, with 11 bases between. The CDR3 reads CSVFEGGTEAFF. CDR3 DNA: TGCAGCGTTTTCGAGGGTGGCACTGAAGCTTTCTTT.

This clonotype was recorded a few times. The chain combines TRBV6-5 with TRBJ1-6, with TRBD1 identical over 7 bases. The germline V gene has CDR1 MNHEY and CDR2 SVGAGI. The CDR3 is 16 amino acids. The V gene end was trimmed by 9 bases and the J gene end by 0 bases; junction bases not matched to a gene: 8. CDR3 sequence reads: CASTKGGSSYNSPLHF. In nucleotides, the CDR3 is TGTGCCAGTACAAAAGGGGGCAGCTCCTATAATTCACCCCTCCACTTT.

The rearrangement uses TRBV5-5 and TRBJ2-3; D could derive from TRBD1 or TRBD2 (5 bases each). The CDR3 spans 15 residues. CDR1 and CDR2 from the germline V gene are SGHKS and YYEKEE (reference sequence). V was cut by 4 bases and J by 2 bases, with 14 bases left in between. The CDR3 spells CASSRDGLFTDTQYF. In DNA, the CDR3 is TGTGCCAGCAGCCGGGACGGACTTTTCACAGATACGCAGTATTTT.